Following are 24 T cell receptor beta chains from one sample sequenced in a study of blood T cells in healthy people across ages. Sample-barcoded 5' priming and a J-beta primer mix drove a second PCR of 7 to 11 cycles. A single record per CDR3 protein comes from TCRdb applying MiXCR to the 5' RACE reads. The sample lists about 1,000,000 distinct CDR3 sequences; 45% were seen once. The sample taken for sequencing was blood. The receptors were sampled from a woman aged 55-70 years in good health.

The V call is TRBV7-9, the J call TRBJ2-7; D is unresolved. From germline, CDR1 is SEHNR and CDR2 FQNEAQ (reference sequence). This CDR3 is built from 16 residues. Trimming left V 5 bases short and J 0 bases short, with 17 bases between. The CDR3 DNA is TGTGCCAGCAGCCCCCAGACGTCTCCCCGCTCCTACGAGCAGTACTTC. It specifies CASSPQTSPRSYEQYF.

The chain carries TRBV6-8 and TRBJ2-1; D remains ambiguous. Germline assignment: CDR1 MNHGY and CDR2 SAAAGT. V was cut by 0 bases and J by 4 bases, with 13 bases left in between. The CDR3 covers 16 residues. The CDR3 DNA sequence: TGTGCCAGCAGTTACTCGATTCGGGCTTGTTACAATGAGCAGTTCTTC. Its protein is CASSYSIRACYNEQFF.

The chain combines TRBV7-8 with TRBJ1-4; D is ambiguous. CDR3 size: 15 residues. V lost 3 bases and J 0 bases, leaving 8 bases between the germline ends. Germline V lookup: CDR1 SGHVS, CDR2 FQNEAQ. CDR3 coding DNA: TGTGCCAGCAGCTTGACACAATCAACTAATGAAAAACTGTTTTTT. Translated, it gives CASSLTQSTNEKLFF.

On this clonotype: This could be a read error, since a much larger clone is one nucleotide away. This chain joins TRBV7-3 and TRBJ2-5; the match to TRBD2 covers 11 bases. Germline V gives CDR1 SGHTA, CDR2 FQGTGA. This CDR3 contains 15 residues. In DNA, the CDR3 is TGTGCCGGCAGCTTGACTAGCGGGGCACAAGAGACCCAGTACTTC. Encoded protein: CAGSLTSGAQETQYF.

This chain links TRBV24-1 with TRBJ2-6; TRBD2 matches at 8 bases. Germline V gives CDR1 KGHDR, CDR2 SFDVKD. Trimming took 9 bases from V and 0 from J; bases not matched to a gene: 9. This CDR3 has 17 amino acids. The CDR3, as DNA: TGTGCCACCTCCTCTCGGGGGACTAGCTCTGGGGCCAACGTCCTGACTTTC. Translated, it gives CATSSRGTSSGANVLTF.

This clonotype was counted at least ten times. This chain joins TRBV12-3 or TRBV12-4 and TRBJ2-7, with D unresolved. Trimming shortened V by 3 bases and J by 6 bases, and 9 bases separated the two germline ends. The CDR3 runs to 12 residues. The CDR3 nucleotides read TGTGCCAGCAGTTTCCAAACCGGCGAGCAGTACTTC. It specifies CASSFQTGEQYF.

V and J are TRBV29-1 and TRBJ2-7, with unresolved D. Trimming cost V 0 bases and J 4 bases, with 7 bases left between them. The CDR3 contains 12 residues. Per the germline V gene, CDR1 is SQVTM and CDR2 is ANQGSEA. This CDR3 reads CSVEEGPYEQYF. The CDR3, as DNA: TGCAGCGTTGAAGAGGGCCCATACGAGCAGTACTTC.

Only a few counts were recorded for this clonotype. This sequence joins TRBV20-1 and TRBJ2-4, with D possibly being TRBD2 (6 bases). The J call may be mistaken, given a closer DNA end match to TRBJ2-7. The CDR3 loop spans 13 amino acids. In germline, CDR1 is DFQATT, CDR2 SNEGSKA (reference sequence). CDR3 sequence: CSAHRDSTYEQYF. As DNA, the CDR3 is TGCAGTGCCCACCGGGACTCTACCTACGAGCAGTACTTC.

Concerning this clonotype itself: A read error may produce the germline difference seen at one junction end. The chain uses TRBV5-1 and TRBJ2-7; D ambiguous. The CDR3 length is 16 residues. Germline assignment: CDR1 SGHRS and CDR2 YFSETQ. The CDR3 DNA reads TGCGCCAGCAGCTTGGGGCAGGTTGGGCAATCCTACGGGCAGTACTTC. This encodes CASSLGQVGQSYGQYF.

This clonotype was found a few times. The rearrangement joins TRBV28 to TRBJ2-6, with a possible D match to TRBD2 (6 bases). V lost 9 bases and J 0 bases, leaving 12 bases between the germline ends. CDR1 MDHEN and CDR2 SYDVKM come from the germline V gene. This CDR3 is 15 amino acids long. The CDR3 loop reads CASLNGGSGANVLTF. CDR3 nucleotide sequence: TGTGCCAGTCTTAACGGGGGCTCTGGGGCCAACGTCCTGACTTTC. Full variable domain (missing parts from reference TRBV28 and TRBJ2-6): DVKVTQSSRYLVKRTGEKVFLECVQDMDHENMFWYRQDPGLGLRLIYFSYDVKMKEKGDIPEGYSVSREKKERFSLILESASTNQTSMYLCASLNGGSGANVLTFGAGSRLTVL.

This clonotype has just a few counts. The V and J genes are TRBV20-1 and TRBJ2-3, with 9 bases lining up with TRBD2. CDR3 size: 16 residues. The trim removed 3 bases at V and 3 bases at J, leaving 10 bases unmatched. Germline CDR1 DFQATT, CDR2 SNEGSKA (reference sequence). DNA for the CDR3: TGCAGTGCTAGCAAGGGACGCCTAGCGGGGACAGATACGCAGTATTTT. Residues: CSASKGRLAGTDTQYF.

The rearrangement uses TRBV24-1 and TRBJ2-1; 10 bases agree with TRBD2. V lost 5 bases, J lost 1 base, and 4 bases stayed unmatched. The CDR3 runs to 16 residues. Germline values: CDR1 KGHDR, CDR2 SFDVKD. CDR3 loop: CATSVKLAGSYNEQFF. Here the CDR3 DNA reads TGTGCCACCAGTGTAAAACTAGCGGGGTCCTACAATGAGCAGTTCTTC.

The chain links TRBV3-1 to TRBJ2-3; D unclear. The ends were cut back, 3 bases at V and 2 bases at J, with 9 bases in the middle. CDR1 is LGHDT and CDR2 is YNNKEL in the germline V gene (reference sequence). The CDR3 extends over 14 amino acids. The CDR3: CASSQASVTDTQYF. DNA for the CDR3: TGTGCCAGCAGCCAGGCCAGCGTCACAGATACGCAGTATTTT.

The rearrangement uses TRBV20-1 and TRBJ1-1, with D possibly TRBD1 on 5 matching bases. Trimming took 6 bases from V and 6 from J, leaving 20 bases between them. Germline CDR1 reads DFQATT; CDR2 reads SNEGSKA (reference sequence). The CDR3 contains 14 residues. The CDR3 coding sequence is TGCAGTGCCCCTAAACCTGCAGGGAGCGCTGAAGCTTTCTTT. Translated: CSAPKPAGSAEAFF.

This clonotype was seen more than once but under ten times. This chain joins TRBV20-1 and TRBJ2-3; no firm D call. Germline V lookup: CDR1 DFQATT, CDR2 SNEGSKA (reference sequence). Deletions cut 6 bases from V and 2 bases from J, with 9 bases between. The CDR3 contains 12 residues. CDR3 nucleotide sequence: TGCAGTGCCCCTGACATCACAGATACGCAGTATTTT. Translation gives CSAPDITDTQYF.

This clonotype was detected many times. CDR3 nucleotides: TGTGCCAGCAGTGACCGGACAGGGGGTTTCTACACCTTC. This sequence encodes CASSDRTGGFYTF. The V call is TRBV25-1, the J call TRBJ1-2; 10 bases align to TRBD1. The germline V gene has CDR1 MGHDK and CDR2 SYGVNS. The ends lost 3 bases at V and 10 bases at J; junction bases unmatched: 5. This CDR3 is built from 13 residues.

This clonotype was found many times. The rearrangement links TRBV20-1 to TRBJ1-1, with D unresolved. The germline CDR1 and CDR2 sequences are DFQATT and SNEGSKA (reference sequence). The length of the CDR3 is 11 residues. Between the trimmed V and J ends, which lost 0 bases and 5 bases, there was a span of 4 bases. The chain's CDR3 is CSARESTEAFF. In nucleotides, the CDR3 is TGCAGTGCTAGAGAGTCTACTGAAGCTTTCTTT.

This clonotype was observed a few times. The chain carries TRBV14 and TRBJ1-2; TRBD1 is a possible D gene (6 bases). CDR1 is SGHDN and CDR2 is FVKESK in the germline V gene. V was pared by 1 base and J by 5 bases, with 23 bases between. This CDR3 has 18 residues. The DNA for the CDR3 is TGTGCCAGCAGCCAAGTGATTTCTTGGGGGCGAGAATCGTATGGCTACACCTTC. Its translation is CASSQVISWGRESYGYTF.

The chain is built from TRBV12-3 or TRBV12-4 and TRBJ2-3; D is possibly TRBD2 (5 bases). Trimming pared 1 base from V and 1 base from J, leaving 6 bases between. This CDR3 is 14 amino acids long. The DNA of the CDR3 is TGTGCCAGCAGTTTAGGAGGGTGCACAGATACGCAGTATTTT. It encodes CASSLGGCTDTQYF.

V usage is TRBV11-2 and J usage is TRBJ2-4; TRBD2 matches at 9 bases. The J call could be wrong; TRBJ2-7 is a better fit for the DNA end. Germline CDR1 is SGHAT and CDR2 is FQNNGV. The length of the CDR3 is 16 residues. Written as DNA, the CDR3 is TGTGCCAGCAGCTTCCTCTCAGCGGGAGGAACCTACGAGCAGTACTTC. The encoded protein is CASSFLSAGGTYEQYF.

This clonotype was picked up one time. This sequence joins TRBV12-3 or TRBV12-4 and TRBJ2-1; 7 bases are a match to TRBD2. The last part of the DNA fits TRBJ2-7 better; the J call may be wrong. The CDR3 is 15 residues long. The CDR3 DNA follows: TGTGCCAGCAGTTTGGTGGGAGGGTTCTACAATGAGCAGTACTTC. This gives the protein CASSLVGGFYNEQYF.

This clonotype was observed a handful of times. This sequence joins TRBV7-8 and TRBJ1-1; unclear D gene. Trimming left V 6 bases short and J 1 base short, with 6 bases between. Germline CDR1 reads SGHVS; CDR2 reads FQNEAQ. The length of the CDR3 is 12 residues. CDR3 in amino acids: CASSYENTEAFF. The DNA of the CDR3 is TGTGCCAGCAGTTACGAGAACACTGAAGCTTTCTTT. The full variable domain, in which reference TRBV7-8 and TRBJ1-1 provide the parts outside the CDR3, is GAGVSQSPRYKVAKRGQDVALRCDPISGHVSLFWYQQALGQGPEFLTYFQNEAQLDKSGLPSDRFFAERPEGSVSTLKIQRTQQEDSAVYLCASSYENTEAFFGQGTRLTVV.

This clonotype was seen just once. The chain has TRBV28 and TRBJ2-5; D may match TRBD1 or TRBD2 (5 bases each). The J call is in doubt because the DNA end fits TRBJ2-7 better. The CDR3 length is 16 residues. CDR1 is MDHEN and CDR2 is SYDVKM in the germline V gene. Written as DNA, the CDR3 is TGTGCCAGCAGACAACATGGGACGGTATATCCCTACGAGCAGTACTTC. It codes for CASRQHGTVYPYEQYF.

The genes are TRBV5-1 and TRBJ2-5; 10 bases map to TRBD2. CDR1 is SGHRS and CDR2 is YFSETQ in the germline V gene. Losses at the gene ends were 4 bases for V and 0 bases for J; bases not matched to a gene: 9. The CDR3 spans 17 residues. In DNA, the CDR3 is TGCGCCAGCAGCCGGACTAGCGGAGCATCGTACCAAGAGACCCAGTACTTC. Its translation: CASSRTSGASYQETQYF.